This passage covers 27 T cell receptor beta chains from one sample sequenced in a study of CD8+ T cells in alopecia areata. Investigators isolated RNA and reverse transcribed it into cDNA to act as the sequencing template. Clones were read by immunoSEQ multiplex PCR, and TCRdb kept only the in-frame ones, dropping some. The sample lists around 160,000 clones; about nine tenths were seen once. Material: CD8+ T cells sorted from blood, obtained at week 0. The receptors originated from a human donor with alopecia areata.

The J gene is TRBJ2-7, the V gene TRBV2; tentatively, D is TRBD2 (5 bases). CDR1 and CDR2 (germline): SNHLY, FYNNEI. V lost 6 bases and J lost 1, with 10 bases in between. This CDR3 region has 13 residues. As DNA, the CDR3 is TGTGCCAGCAGCAGCCCGGGGTCCTACGAGCAGTACTTC. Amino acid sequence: CASSSPGSYEQYF.

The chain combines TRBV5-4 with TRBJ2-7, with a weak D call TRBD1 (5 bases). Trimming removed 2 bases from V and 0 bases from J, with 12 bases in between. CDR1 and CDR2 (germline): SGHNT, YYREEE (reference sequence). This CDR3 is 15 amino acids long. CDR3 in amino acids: CASSFGQGSSYEQYF. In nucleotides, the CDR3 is TGTGCCAGCAGCTTTGGGCAGGGAAGCTCCTACGAGCAGTACTTC. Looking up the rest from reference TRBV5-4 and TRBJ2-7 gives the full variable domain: ETGVTQSPTHLIKTRGQQVTLRCSSQSGHNTVSWYQQALGQGPQFIFQYYREEENGRGNFPPRFSGLQFPNYSSELNVNALELDDSALYLCASSFGQGSSYEQYFGPGTRLTVT.

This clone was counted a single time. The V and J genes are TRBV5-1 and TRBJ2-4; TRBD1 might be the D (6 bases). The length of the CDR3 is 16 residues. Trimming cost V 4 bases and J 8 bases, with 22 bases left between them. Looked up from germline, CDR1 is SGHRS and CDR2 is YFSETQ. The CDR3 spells CASSPTPTGWSHIQYF. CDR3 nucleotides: TGCGCCAGCAGCCCAACTCCAACAGGGTGGTCGCACATTCAGTACTTC. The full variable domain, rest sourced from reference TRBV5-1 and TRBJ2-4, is KAGVTQTPRYLIKTRGQQVTLSCSPISGHRSVSWYQQTPGQGLQFLFEYFSETQRNKGNFPGRFSGRQFSNSRSEMNVSTLELGDSALYLCASSPTPTGWSHIQYFGAGTRLSVL.

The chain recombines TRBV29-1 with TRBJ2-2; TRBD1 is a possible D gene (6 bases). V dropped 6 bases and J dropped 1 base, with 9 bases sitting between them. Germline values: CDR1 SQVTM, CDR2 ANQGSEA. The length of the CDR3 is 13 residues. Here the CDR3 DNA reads TGCAGCGTGCGGACAGTGAACACCGGGGAGCTGTTTTTT. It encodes CSVRTVNTGELFF.

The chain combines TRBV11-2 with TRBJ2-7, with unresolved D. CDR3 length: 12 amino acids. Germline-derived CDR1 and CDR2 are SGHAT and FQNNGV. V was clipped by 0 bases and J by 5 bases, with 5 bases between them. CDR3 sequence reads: CASSLESDEQYF. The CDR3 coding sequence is TGTGCCAGCAGCTTAGAGAGCGACGAGCAGTACTTC.

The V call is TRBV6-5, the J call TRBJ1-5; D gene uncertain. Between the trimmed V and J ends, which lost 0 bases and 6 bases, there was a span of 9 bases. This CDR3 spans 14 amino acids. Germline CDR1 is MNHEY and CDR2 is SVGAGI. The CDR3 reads CASSYSRAAQPQHF. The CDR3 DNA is TGTGCCAGCAGTTACTCGCGGGCGGCTCAGCCCCAGCATTTT.

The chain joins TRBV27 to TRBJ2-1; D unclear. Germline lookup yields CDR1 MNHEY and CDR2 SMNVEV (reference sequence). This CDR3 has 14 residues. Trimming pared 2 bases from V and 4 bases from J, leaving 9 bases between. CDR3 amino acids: CASSLQDAYNEQFF. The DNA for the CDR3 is TGTGCCAGCAGTTTACAAGACGCATACAATGAGCAGTTCTTC.

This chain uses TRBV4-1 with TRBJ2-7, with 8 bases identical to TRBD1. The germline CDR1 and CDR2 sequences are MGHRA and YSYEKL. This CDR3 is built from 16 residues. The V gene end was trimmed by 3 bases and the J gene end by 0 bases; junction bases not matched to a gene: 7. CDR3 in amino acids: CASSHDSGTGSYEQYF. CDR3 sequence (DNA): TGCGCCAGCAGCCACGACTCCGGGACAGGCTCCTACGAGCAGTACTTC.

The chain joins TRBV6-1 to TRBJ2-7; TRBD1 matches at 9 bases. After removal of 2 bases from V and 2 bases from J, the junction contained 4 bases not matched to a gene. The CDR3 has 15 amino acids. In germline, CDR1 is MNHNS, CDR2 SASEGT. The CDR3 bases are TGTGCCAGCAGTGAATTCGGGACAGGGCCCTACGAGCAGTACTTC. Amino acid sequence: CASSEFGTGPYEQYF.

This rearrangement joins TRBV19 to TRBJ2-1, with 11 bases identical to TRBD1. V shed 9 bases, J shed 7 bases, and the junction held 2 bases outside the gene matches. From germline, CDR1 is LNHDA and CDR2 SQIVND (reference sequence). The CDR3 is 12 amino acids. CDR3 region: CASGQGANEQFF. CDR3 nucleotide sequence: TGTGCCAGCGGACAGGGGGCTAATGAGCAGTTCTTC.

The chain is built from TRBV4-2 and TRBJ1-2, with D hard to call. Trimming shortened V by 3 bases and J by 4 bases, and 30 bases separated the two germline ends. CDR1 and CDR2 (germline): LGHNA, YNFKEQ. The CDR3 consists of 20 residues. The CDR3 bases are TGTGCCAGCAGCCAGCAGACGGAGGCCTATCTCCCCACGGCGGCCTATGGCTACACCTTC. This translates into CASSQQTEAYLPTAAYGYTF.

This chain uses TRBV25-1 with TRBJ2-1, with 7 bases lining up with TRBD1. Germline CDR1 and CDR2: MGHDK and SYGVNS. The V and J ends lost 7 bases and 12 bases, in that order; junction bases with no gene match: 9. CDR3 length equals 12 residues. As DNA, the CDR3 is TGTGCCAGCACCCCAACAGGGGTCGGGCAGTTCTTC. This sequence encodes CASTPTGVGQFF.

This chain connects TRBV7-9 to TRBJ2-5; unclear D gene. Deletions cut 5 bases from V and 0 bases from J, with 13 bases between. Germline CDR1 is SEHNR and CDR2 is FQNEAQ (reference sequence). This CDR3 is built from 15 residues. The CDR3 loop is CASSPWTEYQETQYF. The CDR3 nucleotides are TGTGCCAGCAGCCCCTGGACGGAGTACCAAGAGACCCAGTACTTC.

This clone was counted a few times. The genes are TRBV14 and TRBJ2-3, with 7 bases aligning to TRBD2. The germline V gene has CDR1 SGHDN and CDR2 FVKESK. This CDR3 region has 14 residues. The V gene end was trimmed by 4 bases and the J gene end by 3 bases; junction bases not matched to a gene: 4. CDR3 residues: CASSPRTSTDTQYF. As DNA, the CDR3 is TGTGCCAGCAGCCCCAGGACTAGTACAGATACGCAGTATTTT.

The CDR3 spells CASSQVAGDYEQYF. In DNA, the CDR3 is TGCGCCAGCAGCCAAGTCGCAGGGGACTACGAGCAGTACTTC. The J gene is TRBJ2-5, the V gene TRBV4-1; D possibly corresponds to TRBD1 (6 bases). With the DNA end fitting TRBJ2-7 better, the J assignment may be wrong. Per germline, CDR1 MGHRA and CDR2 YSYEKL. CDR3 length: 14 residues.

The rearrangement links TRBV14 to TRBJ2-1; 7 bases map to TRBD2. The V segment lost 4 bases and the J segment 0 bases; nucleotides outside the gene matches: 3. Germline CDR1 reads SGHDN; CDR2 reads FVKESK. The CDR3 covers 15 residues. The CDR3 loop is CASSPLAGSYNEQFF. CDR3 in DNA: TGTGCCAGCAGCCCCTTAGCGGGCTCCTACAATGAGCAGTTCTTC.

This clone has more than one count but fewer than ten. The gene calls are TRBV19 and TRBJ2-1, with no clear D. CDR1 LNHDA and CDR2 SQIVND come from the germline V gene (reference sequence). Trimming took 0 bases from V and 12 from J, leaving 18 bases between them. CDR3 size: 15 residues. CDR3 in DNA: TGTGCCAGTAGTATAGATGGGTCCGACTCCGACGGGCAGTTCTTC. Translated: CASSIDGSDSDGQFF.

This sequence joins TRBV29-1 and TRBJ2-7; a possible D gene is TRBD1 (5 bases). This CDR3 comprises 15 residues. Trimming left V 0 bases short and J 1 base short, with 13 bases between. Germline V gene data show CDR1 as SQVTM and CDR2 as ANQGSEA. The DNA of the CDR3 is TGCAGCGTTGAAGACGGCAGTCAGGGATCCTACGAGCAGTACTTC. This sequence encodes CSVEDGSQGSYEQYF.

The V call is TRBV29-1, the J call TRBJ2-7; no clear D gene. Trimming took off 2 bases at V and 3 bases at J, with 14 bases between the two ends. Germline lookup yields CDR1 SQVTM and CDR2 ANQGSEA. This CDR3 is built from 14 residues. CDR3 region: CSVESVGKNYEQYF. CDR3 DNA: TGCAGCGTTGAAAGTGTGGGGAAAAACTACGAGCAGTACTTC.

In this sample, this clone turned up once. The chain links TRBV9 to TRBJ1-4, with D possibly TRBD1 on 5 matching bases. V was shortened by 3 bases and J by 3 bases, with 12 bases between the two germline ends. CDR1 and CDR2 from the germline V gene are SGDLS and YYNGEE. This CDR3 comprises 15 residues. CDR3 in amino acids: CASSAGGIANEKLFF. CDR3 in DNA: TGTGCCAGCAGCGCGGGGGGAATCGCTAATGAAAAACTGTTTTTT.

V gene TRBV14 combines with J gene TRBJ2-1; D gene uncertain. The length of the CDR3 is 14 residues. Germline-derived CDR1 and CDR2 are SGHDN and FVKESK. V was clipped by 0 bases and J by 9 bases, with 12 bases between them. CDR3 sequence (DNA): TGTGCCAGCAGCCAAGAGTCTCTGATAGCTGAGCAGTTCTTC. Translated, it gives CASSQESLIAEQFF.

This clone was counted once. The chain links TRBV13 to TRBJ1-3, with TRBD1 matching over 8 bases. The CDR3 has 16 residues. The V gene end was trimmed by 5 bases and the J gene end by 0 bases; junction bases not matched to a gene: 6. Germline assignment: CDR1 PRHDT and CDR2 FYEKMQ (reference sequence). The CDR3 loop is CASSPGQGASGNTIYF. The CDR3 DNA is TGTGCCAGCAGCCCTGGACAGGGAGCCTCTGGAAACACCATATATTTT.

The CDR3 nucleotides are TGTGCCAGCAGTTTCGTCACAGATACGCAGTATTTT. Its protein product is CASSFVTDTQYF. The chain combines TRBV28 with TRBJ2-3; D remains ambiguous. The germline V and J ends were trimmed by 3 bases and 2 bases, with 3 bases remaining between them. Germline CDR1 reads MDHEN; CDR2 reads SYDVKM. This CDR3 comprises 12 residues.

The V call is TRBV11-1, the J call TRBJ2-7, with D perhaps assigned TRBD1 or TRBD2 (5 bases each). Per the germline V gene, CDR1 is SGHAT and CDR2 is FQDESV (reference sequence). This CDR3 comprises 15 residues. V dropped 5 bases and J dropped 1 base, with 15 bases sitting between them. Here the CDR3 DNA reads TGTGCCAGCAGCCGAGAAGAGGGGCTATCCTACGAGCAGTACTTC. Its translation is CASSREEGLSYEQYF.

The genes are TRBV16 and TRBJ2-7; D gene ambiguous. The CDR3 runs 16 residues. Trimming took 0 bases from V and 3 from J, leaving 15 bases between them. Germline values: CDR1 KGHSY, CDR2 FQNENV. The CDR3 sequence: CASSQSPRLWSYEQYF. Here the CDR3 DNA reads TGTGCCAGCAGCCAATCTCCTAGGCTTTGGAGCTACGAGCAGTACTTC. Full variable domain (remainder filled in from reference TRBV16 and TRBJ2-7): GEEVAQTPKHLVRGEGQKAKLYCAPIKGHSYVFWYQQVLKNEFKFLISFQNENVFDETGMPKERFSAKCLPNSPCSLEIQATKLEDSAVYFCASSQSPRLWSYEQYFGPGTRLTVT.

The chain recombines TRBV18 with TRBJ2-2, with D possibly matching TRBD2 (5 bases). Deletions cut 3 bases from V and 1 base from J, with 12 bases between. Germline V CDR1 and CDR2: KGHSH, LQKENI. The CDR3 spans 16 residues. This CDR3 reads CASSPQDSMNTGELFF. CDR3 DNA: TGTGCCAGCTCACCTCAGGACTCGATGAACACCGGGGAGCTGTTTTTT.

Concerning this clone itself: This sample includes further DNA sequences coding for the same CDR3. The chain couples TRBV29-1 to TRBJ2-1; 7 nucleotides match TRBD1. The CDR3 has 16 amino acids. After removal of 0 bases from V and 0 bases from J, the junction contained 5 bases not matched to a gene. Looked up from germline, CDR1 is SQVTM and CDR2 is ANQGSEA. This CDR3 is CSVEDPDRSSYNEQFF. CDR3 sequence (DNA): TGCAGCGTTGAAGATCCGGACAGGAGCTCCTACAATGAGCAGTTCTTC.